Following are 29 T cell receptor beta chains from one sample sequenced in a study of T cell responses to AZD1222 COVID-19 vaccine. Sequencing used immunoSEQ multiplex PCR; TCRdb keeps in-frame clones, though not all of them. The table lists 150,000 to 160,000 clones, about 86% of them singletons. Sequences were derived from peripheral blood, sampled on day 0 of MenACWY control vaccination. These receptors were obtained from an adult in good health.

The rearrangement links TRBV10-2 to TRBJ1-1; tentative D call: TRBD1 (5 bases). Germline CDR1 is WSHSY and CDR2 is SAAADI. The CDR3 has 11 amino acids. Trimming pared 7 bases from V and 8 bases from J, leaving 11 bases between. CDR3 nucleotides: TGCGCCAGCATCTGGGACGGAGAAGCTTTCTTT. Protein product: CASIWDGEAFF.

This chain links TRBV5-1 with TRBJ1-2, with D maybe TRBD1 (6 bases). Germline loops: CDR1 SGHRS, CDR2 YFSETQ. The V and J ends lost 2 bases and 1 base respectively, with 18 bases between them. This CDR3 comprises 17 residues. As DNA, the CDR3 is TGCGCCAGCAGCTTTGGGTGGCCGGGGGGCGGTAACTATGGCTACACCTTC. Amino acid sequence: CASSFGWPGGGNYGYTF.

CDR3 region: CASSPRRTNEKLFF. The CDR3 DNA reads TGTGCCAGCAGCCCTCGAAGAACTAATGAAAAACTGTTTTTT. The chain joins TRBV14 to TRBJ1-4; D not certain. Germline V gene lookup returns CDR1 SGHDN and CDR2 FVKESK. The CDR3 loop spans 14 amino acids. Trimming left V 4 bases short and J 1 base short, with 7 bases between.

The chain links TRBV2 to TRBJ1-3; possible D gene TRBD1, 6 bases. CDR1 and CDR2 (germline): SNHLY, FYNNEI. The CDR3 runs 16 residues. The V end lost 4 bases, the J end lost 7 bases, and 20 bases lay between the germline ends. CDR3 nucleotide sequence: TGTGCCAGCAGTGGGGCAGGGGCCCTCTTCGGGAACACCATATATTTT. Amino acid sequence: CASSGAGALFGNTIYF.

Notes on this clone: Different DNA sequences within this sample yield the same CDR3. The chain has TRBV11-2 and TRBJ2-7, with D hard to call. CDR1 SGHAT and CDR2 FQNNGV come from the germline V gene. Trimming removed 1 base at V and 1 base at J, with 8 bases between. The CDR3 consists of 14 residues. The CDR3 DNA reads TGTGCCAGCAGCTTAGGGCTCTCATCCTACGAGCAGTACGTC. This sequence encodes CASSLGLSSYEQYV.

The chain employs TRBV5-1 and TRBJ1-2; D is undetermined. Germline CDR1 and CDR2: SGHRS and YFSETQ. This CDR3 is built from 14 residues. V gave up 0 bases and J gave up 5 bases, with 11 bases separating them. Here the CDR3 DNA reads TGCGCCAGCAGCTTGGTTGGGGTCTCTTATGGCTACACCTTC. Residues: CASSLVGVSYGYTF.

Here the CDR3 reads CASSLVRLYEQYF. CDR3 bases: TGTGCCAGCAGCTTAGTCCGGTTATACGAGCAGTACTTC. The chain combines TRBV7-2 with TRBJ2-7, with D hard to call. Per the germline V gene, CDR1 is SGHTA and CDR2 is FQGNSA. This CDR3 region has 13 residues. Trimming shortened V by 1 base and J by 4 bases, and 8 bases separated the two germline ends.

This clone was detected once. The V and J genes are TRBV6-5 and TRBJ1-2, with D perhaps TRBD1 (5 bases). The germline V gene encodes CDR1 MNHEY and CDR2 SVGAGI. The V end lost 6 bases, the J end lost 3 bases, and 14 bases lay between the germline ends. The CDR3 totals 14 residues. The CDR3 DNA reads TGTGCCAGCAGGGCAGGGTCATTTGACTATGGCTACACCTTC. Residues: CASRAGSFDYGYTF.

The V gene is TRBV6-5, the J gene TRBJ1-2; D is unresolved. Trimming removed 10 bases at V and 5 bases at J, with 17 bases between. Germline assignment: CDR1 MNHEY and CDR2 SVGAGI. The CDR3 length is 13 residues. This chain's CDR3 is CAIRTPGTYGYTF. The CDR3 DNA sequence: TGTGCCATCCGGACGCCCGGCACATATGGCTACACCTTC.

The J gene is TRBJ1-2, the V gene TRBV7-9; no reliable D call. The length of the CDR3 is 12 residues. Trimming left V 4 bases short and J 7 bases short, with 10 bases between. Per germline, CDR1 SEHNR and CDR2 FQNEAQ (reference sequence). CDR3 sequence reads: CASSWVSVGYTF. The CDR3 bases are TGTGCCAGCAGCTGGGTTTCGGTTGGCTACACCTTC.

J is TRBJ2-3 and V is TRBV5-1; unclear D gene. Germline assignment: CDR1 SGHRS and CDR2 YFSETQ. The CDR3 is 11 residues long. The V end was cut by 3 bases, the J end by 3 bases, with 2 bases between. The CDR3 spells CASSSTDTQYF. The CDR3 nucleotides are TGCGCCAGCAGCTCTACAGATACGCAGTATTTT.

The CDR3 loop reads CASSQVAGPVESEQYF. Written as DNA, the CDR3 is TGTGCCAGCAGCCAGGTTGCGGGTCCGGTGGAGTCCGAGCAGTACTTC. This chain uses TRBV11-3 with TRBJ2-7; D possibly corresponds to TRBD2 (5 bases). The germline CDR1 and CDR2 sequences are SGHNT and YENEEA. Trimming removed 5 bases at V and 6 bases at J, with 23 bases between. The CDR3 spans 16 residues. Complete variable domain (other parts from reference TRBV11-3 and TRBJ2-7): EAGVVQSPRYKIIEKKQPVAFWCNPISGHNTLYWYLQNLGQGPELLIRYENEEAVDDSQLPKDRFSAERLKGVDSTLKIQPAELGDSAVYLCASSQVAGPVESEQYFGPGTRLTVT.

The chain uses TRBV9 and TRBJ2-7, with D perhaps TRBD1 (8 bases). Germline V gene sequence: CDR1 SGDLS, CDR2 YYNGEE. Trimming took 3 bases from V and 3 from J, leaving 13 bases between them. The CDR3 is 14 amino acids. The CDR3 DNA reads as TGTGCCAGCAGCGCGGGGGGACAGGACTACGAGCAGTACTTC. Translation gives CASSAGGQDYEQYF.

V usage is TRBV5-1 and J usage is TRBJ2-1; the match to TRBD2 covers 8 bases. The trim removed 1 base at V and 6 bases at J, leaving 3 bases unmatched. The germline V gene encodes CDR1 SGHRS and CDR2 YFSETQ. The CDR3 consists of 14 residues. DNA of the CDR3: TGCGCCAGCAGCTTGTTACTAGCGGCCAATGAGCAGTTCTTC. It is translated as CASSLLLAANEQFF.

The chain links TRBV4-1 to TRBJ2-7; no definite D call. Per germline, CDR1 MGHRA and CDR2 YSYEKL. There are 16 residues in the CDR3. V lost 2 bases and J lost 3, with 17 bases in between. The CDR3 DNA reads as TGCGCCAGCAGCCAAAGTATCGCAGCGCCCGGCTACGAGCAGTACTTC. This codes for CASSQSIAAPGYEQYF.

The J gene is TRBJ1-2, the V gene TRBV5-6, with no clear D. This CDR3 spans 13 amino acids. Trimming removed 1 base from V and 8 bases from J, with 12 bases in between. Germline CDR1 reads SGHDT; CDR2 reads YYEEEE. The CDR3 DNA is TGTGCCAGCAGCTTGTTGGCGGGGTTCGGCTACACCTTC. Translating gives CASSLLAGFGYTF.

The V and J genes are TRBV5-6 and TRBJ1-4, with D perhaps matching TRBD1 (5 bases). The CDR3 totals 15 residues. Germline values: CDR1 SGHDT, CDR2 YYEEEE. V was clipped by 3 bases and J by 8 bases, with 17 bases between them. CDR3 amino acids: CASSSIGGREEKLFF. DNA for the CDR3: TGTGCCAGCAGCTCTATCGGGGGACGGGAAGAAAAACTGTTTTTT.

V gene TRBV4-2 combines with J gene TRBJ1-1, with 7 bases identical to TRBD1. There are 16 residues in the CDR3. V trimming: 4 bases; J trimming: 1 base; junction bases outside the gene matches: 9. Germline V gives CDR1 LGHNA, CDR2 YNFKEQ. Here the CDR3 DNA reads TGTGCCAGCAGCCGTACACAGGGGTGGGAGAACACTGAAGCTTTCTTT. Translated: CASSRTQGWENTEAFF.

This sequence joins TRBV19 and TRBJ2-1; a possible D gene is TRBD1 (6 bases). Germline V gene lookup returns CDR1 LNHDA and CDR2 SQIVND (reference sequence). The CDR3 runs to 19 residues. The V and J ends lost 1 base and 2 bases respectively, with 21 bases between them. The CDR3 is CASSIVAGALLPTYNEQFF. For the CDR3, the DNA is TGTGCCAGTAGTATAGTGGCAGGGGCCTTACTACCTACCTACAATGAGCAGTTCTTC.

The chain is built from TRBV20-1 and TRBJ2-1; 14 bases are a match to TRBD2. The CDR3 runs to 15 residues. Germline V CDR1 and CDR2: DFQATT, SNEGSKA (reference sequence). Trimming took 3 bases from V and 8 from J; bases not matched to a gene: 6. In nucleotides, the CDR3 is TGCAGTGCTAGTACCGGGACTAGCGGGAGCGATGAGCAGTTCTTC. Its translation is CSASTGTSGSDEQFF.

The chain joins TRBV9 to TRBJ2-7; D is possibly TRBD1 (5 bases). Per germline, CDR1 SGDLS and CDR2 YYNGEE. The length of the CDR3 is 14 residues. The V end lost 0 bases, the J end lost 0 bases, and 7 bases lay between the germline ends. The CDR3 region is CASSVDRSSYEQYF. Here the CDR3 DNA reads TGTGCCAGCAGCGTAGACAGGAGCTCCTACGAGCAGTACTTC.

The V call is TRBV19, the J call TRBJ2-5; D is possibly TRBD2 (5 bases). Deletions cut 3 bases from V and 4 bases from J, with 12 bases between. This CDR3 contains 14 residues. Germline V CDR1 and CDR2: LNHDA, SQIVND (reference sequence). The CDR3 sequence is CASSMRGGRETQYF. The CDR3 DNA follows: TGTGCCAGTAGTATGCGAGGAGGTCGAGAGACCCAGTACTTC.

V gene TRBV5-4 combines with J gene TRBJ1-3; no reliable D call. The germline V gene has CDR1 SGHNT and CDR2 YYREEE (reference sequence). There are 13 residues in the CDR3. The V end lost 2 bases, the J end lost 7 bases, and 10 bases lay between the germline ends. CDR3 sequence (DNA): TGTGCCAGCAGCTTTCCGGGGATGAACACCATATATTTT. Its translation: CASSFPGMNTIYF.

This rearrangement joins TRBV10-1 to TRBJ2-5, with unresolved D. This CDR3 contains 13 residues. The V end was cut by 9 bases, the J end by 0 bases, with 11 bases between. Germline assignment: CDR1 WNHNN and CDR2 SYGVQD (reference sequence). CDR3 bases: TGCGCCAGTGAGGAGCAGGACCAAGAGACCCAGTACTTC. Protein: CASEEQDQETQYF.

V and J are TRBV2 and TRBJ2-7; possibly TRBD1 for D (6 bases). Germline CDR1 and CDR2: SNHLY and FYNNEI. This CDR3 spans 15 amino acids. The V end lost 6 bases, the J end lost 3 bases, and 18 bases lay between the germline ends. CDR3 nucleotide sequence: TGTGCCAGCAGCCCCACAGGGAGTCGTATCTACGAGCAGTACGTC. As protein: CASSPTGSRIYEQYV.

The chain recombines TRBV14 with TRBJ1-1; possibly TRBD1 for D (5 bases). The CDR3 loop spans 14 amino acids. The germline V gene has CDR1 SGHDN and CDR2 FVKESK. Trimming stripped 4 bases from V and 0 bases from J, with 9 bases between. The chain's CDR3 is CASSLRGMNTEAFF. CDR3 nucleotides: TGTGCCAGCAGCCTTCGGGGGATGAACACTGAAGCTTTCTTT.

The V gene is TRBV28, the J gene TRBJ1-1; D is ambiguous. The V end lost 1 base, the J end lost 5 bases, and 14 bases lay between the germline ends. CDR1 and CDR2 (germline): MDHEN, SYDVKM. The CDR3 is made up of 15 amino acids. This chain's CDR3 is CASSLSTGSGTEAFF. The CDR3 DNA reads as TGTGCCAGCAGTTTATCGACCGGCAGCGGTACTGAAGCTTTCTTT.

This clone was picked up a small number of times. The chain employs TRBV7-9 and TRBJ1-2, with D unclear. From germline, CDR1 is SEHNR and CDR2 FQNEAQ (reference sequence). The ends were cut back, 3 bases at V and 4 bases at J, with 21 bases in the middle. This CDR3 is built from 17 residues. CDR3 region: CASSFGLRAIGSYGYTF. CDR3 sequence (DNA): TGTGCCAGCAGCTTCGGGTTAAGGGCGATCGGCAGCTATGGCTACACCTTC.

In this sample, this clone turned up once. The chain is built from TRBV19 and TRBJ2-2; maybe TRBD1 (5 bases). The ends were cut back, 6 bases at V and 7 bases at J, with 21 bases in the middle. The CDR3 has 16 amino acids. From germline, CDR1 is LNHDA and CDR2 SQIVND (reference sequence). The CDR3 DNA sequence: TGTGCCAGTAGCTTCCAGCGACAAGGGGCTGTCGGGGAGCTGTTTTTT. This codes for CASSFQRQGAVGELFF.